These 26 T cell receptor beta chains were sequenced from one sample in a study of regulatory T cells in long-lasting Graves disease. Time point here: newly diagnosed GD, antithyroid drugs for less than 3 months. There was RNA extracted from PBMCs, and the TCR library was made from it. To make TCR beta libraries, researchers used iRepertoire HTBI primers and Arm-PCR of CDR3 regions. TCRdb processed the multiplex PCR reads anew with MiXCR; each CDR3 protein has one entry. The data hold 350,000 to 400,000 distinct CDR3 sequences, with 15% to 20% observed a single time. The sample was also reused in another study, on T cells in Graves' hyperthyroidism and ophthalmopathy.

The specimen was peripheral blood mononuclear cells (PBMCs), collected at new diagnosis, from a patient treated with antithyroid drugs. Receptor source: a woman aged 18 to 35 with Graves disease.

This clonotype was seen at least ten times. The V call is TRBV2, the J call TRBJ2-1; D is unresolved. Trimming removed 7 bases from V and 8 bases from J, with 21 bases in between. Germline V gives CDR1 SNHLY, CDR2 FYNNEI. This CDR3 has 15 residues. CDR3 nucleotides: TGTGCCAGCAATCCCAAGGCCCCAGATCGCCATGAGCAGTTCTTC. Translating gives CASNPKAPDRHEQFF.

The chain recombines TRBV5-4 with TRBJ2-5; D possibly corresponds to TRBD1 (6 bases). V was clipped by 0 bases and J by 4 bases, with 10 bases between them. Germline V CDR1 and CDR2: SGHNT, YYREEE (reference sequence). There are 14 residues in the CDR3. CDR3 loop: CASSLAQGSETQYF. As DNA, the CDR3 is TGTGCCAGCAGCTTGGCTCAGGGGTCAGAGACCCAGTACTTC. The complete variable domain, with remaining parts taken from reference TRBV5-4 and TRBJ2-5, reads ETGVTQSPTHLIKTRGQQVTLRCSSQSGHNTVSWYQQALGQGPQFIFQYYREEENGRGNFPPRFSGLQFPNYSSELNVNALELDDSALYLCASSLAQGSETQYFGPGTRLLVL.

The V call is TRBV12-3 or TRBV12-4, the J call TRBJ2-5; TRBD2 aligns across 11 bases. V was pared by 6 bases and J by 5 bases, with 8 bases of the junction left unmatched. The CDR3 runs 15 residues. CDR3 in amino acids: CASRAGLADRETQYF. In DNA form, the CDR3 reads TGTGCCAGCAGAGCGGGACTAGCGGACAGGGAGACCCAGTACTTC.

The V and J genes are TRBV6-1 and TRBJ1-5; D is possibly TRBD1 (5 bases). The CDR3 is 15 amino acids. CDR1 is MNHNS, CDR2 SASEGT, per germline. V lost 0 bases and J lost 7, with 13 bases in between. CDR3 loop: CASSEAGAGGQPQHF. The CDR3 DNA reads TGTGCCAGCAGTGAAGCAGGGGCTGGGGGGCAGCCCCAGCATTTT.

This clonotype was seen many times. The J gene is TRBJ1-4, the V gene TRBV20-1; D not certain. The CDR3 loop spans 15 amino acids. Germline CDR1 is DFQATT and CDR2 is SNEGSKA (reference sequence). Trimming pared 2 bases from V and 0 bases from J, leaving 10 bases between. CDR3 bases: TGCAGTGCTAGACCGGACCGACCAACTAATGAAAAACTGTTTTTT. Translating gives CSARPDRPTNEKLFF.

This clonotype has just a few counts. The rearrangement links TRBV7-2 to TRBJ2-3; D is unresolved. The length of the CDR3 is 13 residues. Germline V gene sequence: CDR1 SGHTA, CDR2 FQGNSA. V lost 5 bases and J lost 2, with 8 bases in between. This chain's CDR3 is CASSQRFTDTQYF. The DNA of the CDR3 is TGTGCCAGCAGCCAAAGGTTCACAGATACGCAGTATTTT.

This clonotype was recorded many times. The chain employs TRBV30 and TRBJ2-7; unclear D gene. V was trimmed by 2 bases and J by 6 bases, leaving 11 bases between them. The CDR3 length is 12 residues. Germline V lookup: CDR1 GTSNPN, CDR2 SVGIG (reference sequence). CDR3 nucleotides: TGTGCCTGGAGTTCCCCTCTGGTCGAGCAGTACTTC. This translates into CAWSSPLVEQYF.

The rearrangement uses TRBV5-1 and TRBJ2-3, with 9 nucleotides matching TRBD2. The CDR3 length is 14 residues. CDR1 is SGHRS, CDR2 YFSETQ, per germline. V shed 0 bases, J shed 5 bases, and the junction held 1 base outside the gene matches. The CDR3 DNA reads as TGCGCCAGCAGCTTGGTAGCGGGGGAAGATACGCAGTATTTT. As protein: CASSLVAGEDTQYF.

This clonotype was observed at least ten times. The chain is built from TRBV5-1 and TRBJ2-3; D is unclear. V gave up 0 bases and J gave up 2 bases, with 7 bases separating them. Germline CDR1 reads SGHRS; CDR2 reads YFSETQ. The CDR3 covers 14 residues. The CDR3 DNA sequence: TGCGCCAGCAGCTTGGCGGAAATCACAGATACGCAGTATTTT. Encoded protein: CASSLAEITDTQYF.

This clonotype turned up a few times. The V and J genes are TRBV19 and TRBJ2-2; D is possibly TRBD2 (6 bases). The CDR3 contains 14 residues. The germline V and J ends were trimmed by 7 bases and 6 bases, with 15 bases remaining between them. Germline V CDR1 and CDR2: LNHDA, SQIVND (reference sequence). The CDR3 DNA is TGTGCCAGTACCGAGGCGGGAAGGTCCGGGGAGCTGTTTTTT. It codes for CASTEAGRSGELFF.

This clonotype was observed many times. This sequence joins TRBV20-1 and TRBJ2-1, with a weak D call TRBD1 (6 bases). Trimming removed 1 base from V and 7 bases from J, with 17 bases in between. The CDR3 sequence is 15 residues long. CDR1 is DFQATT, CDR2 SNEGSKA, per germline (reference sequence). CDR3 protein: CSARGGQGTVNEQFF. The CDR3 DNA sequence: TGCAGTGCTAGAGGAGGGCAGGGGACGGTGAATGAGCAGTTCTTC.

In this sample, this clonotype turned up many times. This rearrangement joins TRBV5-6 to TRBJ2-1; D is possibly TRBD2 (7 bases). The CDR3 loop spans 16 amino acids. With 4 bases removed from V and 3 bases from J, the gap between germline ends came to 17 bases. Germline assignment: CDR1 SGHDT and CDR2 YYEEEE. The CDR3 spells CASSPEGGAFYNEQFF. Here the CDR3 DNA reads TGTGCCAGCAGCCCGGAGGGGGGGGCCTTCTACAATGAGCAGTTCTTC.

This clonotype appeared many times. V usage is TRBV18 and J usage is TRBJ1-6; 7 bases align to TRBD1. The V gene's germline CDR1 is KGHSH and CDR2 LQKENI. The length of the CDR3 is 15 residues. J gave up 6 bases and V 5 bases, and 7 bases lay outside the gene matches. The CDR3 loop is CASSSQGTVNSPLHF. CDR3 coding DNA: TGTGCCAGCTCATCTCAAGGGACAGTTAATTCACCCCTCCACTTT.

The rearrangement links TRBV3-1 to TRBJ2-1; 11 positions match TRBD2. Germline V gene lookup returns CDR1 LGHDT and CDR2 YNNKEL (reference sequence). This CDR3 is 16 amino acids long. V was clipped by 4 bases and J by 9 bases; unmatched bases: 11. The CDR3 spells CASSPSAGTSGSEQFF. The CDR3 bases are TGTGCCAGCAGCCCCTCCGCCGGGACTAGCGGATCTGAGCAGTTCTTC.

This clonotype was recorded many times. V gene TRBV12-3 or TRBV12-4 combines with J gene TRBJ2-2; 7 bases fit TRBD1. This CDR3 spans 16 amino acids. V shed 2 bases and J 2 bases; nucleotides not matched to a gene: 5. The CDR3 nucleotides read TGTGCCAGCAGTTTATCCGGGACAGTAAACACCGGGGAGCTGTTTTTT. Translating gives CASSLSGTVNTGELFF.

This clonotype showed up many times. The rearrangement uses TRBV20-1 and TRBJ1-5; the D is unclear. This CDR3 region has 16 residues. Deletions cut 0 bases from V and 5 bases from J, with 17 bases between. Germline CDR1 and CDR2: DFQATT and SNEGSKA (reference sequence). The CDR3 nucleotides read TGCAGTGCTAGAGACCGCCCAATATTCGGCGATCAGCCCCAGCATTTT. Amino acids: CSARDRPIFGDQPQHF.

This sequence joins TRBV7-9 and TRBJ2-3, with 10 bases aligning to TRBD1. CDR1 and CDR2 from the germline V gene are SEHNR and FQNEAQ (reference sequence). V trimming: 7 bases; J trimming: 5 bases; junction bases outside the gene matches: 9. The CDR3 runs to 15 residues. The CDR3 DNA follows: TGTGCCAGCACCTTGGGACAGGGGAATGGAGATACGCAGTATTTT. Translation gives CASTLGQGNGDTQYF.

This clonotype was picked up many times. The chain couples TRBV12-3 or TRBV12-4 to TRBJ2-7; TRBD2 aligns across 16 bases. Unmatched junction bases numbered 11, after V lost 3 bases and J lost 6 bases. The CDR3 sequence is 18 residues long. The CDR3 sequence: CASSFGRRGLAGGGEQYF. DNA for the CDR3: TGTGCCAGCAGTTTTGGTCGCAGGGGACTAGCGGGAGGGGGCGAGCAGTACTTC.

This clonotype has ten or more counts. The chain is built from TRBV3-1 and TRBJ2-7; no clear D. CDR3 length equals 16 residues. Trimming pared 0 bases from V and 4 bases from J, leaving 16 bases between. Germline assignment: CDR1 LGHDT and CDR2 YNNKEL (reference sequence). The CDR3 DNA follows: TGTGCCAGCAGCCAAGATTTGCTGGGCCGCGGATACGAGCAGTACTTC. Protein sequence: CASSQDLLGRGYEQYF.

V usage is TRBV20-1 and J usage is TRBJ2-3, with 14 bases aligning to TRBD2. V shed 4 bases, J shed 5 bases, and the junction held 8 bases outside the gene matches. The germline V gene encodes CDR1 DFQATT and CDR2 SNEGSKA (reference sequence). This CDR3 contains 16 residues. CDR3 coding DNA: TGCAGTGCTATCCGACTAGCGGGAGGGCAGGGAGATACGCAGTATTTT. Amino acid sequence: CSAIRLAGGQGDTQYF.

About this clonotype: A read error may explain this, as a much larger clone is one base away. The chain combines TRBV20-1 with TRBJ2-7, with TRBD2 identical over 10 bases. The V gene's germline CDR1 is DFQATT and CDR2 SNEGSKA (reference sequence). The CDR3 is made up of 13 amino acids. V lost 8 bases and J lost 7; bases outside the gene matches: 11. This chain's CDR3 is CSRLLLAGVEQYF. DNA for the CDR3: TGCAGTCGTTTGCTTCTAGCGGGAGTTGAGCAGTACTTC.

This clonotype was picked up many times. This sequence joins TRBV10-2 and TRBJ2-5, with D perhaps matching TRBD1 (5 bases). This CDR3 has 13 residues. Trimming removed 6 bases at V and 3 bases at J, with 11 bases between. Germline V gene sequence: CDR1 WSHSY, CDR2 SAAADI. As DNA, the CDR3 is TGCGCCAGCAGGTTAGGGGCCAAAGAGACCCAGTACTTC. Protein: CASRLGAKETQYF.

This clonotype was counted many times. The CDR3 DNA sequence: TGTGCCAGCAGCTTAAGGAACGAGGTCAATGAGCAGTTCTTC. Amino acids: CASSLRNEVNEQFF. The chain carries TRBV7-3 and TRBJ2-1; D not certain. With 1 base removed from V and 6 bases from J, the gap between germline ends came to 10 bases. The CDR3 is made up of 14 amino acids. Germline lookup yields CDR1 SGHTA and CDR2 FQGTGA.

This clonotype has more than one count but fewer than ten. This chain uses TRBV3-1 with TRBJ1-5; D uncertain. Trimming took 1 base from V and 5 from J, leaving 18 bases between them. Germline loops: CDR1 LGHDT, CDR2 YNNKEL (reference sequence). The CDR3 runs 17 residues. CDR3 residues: CASSQGIRLGFHQPQHF. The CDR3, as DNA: TGTGCCAGCAGCCAAGGAATCAGGTTGGGTTTTCATCAGCCCCAGCATTTT.

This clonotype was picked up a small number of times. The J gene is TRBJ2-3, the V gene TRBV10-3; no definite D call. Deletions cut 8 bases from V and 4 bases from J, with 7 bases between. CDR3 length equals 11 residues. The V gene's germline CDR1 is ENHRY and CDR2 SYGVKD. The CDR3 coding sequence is TGTGCCATCGGTGGAGCAGATACGCAGTATTTT. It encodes CAIGGADTQYF.

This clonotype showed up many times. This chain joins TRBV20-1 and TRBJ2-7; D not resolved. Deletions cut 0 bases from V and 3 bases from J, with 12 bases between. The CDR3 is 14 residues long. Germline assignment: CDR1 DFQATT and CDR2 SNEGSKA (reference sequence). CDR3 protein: CSAREAQRVYEQYF. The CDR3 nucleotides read TGCAGTGCTAGAGAGGCCCAGCGCGTCTACGAGCAGTACTTC.